This TCR beta chain is from a study of T cell responses to AZD1222 COVID-19 vaccine (dated by TCRdb to 2020 to 2023). Background on the whole study: TCR sequencing covered approximately 230 trial participants: about 210 given two doses of AZD1222 and approximately 25 given two doses of MenACWY control vaccine. Trial participants were enrolled by age into 18-55, 56-69 and 70-plus year subgroups, with roughly 160, 29 and 62 TCR-sequenced participants respectively.

Paper-wide results and their limitations: Participants were mostly white British, with more females than males. The authors suggested clonal diversity may have been underestimated. Reportedly, close to half of the unique spike-specific TCRs recognized epitopes lying outside the regions that are mutated in the B.1.351 and B.1.1.7 variants. Spike-specific TCR breadth and depth rose significantly after two AZD1222 doses compared with day 0 and with MenACWY recipients. Conclusions about previously exposed vaccinees are limited, since just five or six AZD1222 recipients were seropositive for SARS-CoV-2 at baseline. The whole spike protein was spanned by vaccine-associated CD4 TCRs, and dominant responses were seen in regions 160-218 and 743-854. The 56-69-year group was small, and its depth increase did not reach significance, likely because of low power. Because no samples from the day 14 peak response were available, repertoires could be characterized only after the peak T cell response.

The CDR3 sequence holds 15 residues, the cysteine and phenylalanine included. Here the CDR3 DNA is all that survives: 45 bases in frame from base 1. In the germline V gene (reference sequence), CDR1 corresponds to SEHNR and CDR2 to FQNEAQ. V is trimmed back by 5 bases and J by 2 bases, and the junction contains 1 base that no gene match accounts for. A remark on this clone: Its antigen specificity is not known. No much larger clone exists at a distance of one base, and base qualities are not known.

Read against the paper, the sample's time point label means: about 28 days (+/-7) after the second vaccine dose. AZD1222 recipients given second doses at about 4 weeks or at about 12 weeks were pooled, since spike-specific TCR depth and breadth were not found to differ between the two schedules. Vaccinee samples came from UK trials COV001 and COV002, including a single-blind randomized controlled phase 2/3 trial of AZD1222 (ChAdOx1 nCoV-19) in healthy adults. Trial participant PBMC samples were collected at day 0 and day 28 after the second dose for TCRbeta chain sequencing. The CDR3 regions of human TCRbeta chains were subjected to immunosequencing. Regarding the original processing steps: Repertoire TCRs were matched against a reference library of SARS-CoV-2-specific TCRs generated with the MIRA antigen-specificity platform. Breadth was defined as the fraction of unique TCRs that were SARS-CoV-2-associated. Depth was defined as the fraction of total T cells that were SARS-CoV-2-associated. Using the MIRA data, each spike-specific TCR was mapped to the spike region that the TCR reacts to and placed in a CD4 or CD8 class. Log10-transformed breadth and depth values were compared by one-way ANOVA with Sidak's multiple comparisons tests. Sourced from immuneACCESS, this table was stored by TCRdb with only in-frame sequences that have V and J called. A share of the clones is absent; for the studies checked, an unresolved V gene accounts for under half, and the remainder has no known explanation. V and J calls and clone size are copied from that table; D and trimming were computed from the DNA. The sample yields tens of thousands of clones; roughly 87% were counted once. Approximately 5.3% of the sample belongs to the ten largest clones.

The receptor comes from an adult who received the AZD1222 COVID-19 vaccine. The sequence is built from TRBV7-9 and TRBJ1-4; TRBD1 agrees with 11 junctional bases. Sequencing was performed on peripheral blood, taken 28 days after the second AZD1222 dose. The CDR3 protein is CASSGQGATNEKLFF. The sequence in DNA is TGTGCCAGCAGCGGACAGGGGGCCACTAATGAAAAACTGTTTTTT.